A selection of T cell receptor beta chains follows, all from one sample in a study of blood T cell repertoires in COVID-19. Clones were read by immunoSEQ multiplex PCR, and TCRdb kept only the in-frame ones, dropping some. The repertoire has 150,000 or so clones, approximately 80% of them found once; the top ten carry roughly 7.7%. The sequencing input was peripheral blood. These receptors came from a human donor with acute or convalescent COVID-19. The donor label of this sample is uncertain. CDR3s include the opening cysteine and the closing phenylalanine or tryptophan. The order of the fields is clone size, J gene, V gene, CDR3 length, D gene, CDR3 protein, CDR3 DNA. The D gene is left open where the match is weak. A row's size may be missing; if present it is once, few, many or a size class.

.	TRBJ2-1	TRBV9	13	.	CASSSAASGEQFF	TGTGCCAGCAGTTCAGCGGCCAGCGGTGAGCAGTTCTTC
.	TRBJ2-3	TRBV7-9	16	TRBD2	CASSLGAGVRGDTQYF	TGTGCCAGCAGCTTAGGGGCGGGGGTCCGGGGAGATACGCAGTATTTT
.	TRBJ1-2	TRBV29-1	15	.	CSVDGPIEGNYGYTF	TGCAGCGTTGACGGTCCCATTGAGGGAAACTATGGCTACACCTTC
.	TRBJ2-4	TRBV10-1	15	.	CASSESGGAENIQYF	TGCGCCAGCAGTGAGTCCGGAGGGGCTGAAAACATTCAGTACTTC
.	TRBJ1-1	TRBV6-5	14	TRBD1	CASSWDRKNTEAFF	TGTGCCAGCAGTTGGGACAGGAAGAACACTGAAGCTTTCTTT
.	TRBJ2-2	TRBV19	15	TRBD2	CASRVGGAGPGELFF	TGTGCCAGTAGAGTCGGGGGGGCCGGTCCCGGGGAGCTGTTTTTT
.	TRBJ2-1	TRBV9	15	.	CASSGGQSSYNEQFF	TGTGCCAGCAGCGGGGGCCAGAGCTCCTACAATGAGCAGTTCTTC
.	TRBJ1-1	TRBV27	16	.	CASRAAGGGSWTEAFF	TGTGCCAGCAGGGCGGCCGGGGGGGGCAGCTGGACTGAAGCTTTCTTT
.	TRBJ1-1	TRBV7-2	13	.	CATDEGVGTEAFF	TGTGCCACGGACGAGGGGGTGGGCACTGAAGCTTTCTTT
.	TRBJ2-2	TRBV5-5	18	.	CASSLEYRPHVRTGELFF	TGTGCCAGCAGCTTGGAATATCGTCCCCACGTGAGGACCGGGGAGCTGTTTTTT
.	TRBJ1-3	TRBV3-1/TRBV3-2	13	.	CASRPGRGNTIYF	TGTGCCAGCAGACCGGGGAGAGGAAACACCATATATTTT
.	TRBJ1-1	TRBV30	12	.	CAWRVRRTEAFF	TGTGCCTGGAGGGTCCGGAGGACTGAAGCTTTCTTT
.	TRBJ1-6	TRBV6-5	14	.	CASSWGGDNSPLHF	TGTGCCAGCAGTTGGGGGGGGGATAATTCACCCCTCCACTTT
.	TRBJ2-7	TRBV2	14	.	CASSWQGPSYEQYF	TGTGCCAGCAGTTGGCAGGGTCCCTCCTACGAGCAGTACTTC
.	TRBJ1-5	TRBV30	15	TRBD1	CAWSFPDRGGQPQHF	TGTGCCTGGAGCTTCCCGGACAGGGGTGGTCAGCCCCAGCATTTT
.	TRBJ1-2	TRBV20-1	12	.	CSASTANYGYTF	TGCAGTGCTAGTACAGCCAACTATGGCTACACCTTC
.	TRBJ2-7	TRBV7-6	14	TRBD1	CASSPGTEGSEQYF	TGTGCCAGCAGCCCCGGGACAGAGGGTAGCGAGCAGTACTTC
.	TRBJ2-2	TRBV5-1	16	TRBD2	CASSPFASGNTGELFF	TGCGCCAGCAGCCCCTTCGCTAGCGGAAACACCGGGGAGCTGTTTTTT
.	TRBJ1-3	TRBV5-1	17	TRBD1	CASSLWTGGASGNTIYF	TGCGCCAGCAGCTTGTGGACAGGGGGGGCCTCTGGAAACACCATATATTTT
.	TRBJ1-1	TRBV10-3	13	TRBD1	CAIKGAGDTEAFF	TGTGCCATCAAGGGGGCAGGGGACACTGAAGCTTTCTTT
.	TRBJ1-5	TRBV2	14	TRBD1	CASSGQGDRQPQHF	TGTGCCAGCAGTGGACAGGGGGATCGGCAGCCCCAGCATTTT
.	TRBJ2-7	TRBV10-3	21	.	CAISDPTRDTLKGKGPYEQYF	TGTGCCATCAGCGACCCCACCCGGGACACCCTTAAGGGGAAAGGGCCCTACGAGCAGTACTTC
.	TRBJ1-5	TRBV4-1	15	.	CASSQDGGGNQPQHF	TGCGCCAGCAGCCAAGATGGGGGGGGCAATCAGCCCCAGCATTTT
.	TRBJ2-1	TRBV20-1	15	.	CSASPPGVSYNEQFF	TGCAGTGCTAGTCCCCCAGGGGTCTCCTACAATGAGCAGTTCTTC
.	TRBJ2-2	TRBV5-1	14	.	CASSLRGDTGELFF	TGCGCCAGCAGCTTGAGGGGCGACACCGGGGAGCTGTTTTTT
few	TRBJ1-2	TRBV3-1/TRBV3-2	13	.	CASSQSGFYGYTF	TGTGCCAGCAGCCAAAGCGGTTTCTATGGCTACACCTTC
.	TRBJ1-2	TRBV5-1	12	.	CASSLDPGGYTF	TGCGCCAGCAGCTTGGACCCGGGAGGCTACACCTTC
.	TRBJ2-7	TRBV30	15	TRBD1	CAWSAGQDLSYEQYF	TGTGCCTGGAGTGCCGGACAGGACCTCTCCTACGAGCAGTACTTC
few	TRBJ1-2	TRBV24-1	12	.	CATSEGGYGYTF	TGTGCCACCAGTGAAGGGGGCTATGGCTACACCTTC
.	TRBJ1-2	TRBV4-1	14	.	CASSPPGGGYGYTF	TGCGCCAGCAGCCCCCCCGGGGGTGGTTATGGCTACACCTTC
.	TRBJ1-1	TRBV12-2	18	.	CASRFVRTGIISKAEAFF	TGTGCAAGTCGCTTCGTACGGACAGGGATCATTAGTAAGGCTGAAGCTTTCTTT
few	TRBJ2-7	TRBV6-6	12	.	CASKGGAYEQYF	TGTGCCAGCAAGGGCGGGGCCTACGAGCAGTACTTC
.	TRBJ2-5	TRBV11-2	15	TRBD2	CASSPLAGVGETQYF	TGTGCCAGCAGCCCGTTAGCGGGGGTGGGAGAGACCCAGTACTTC
once	TRBJ2-1	TRBV29-1	12	TRBD1	CTGQGTYNEQFF	TGCACCGGACAGGGAACCTACAATGAGCAGTTCTTC
medium-sized	TRBJ1-5	TRBV4-1	14	.	CASSPDGGYQPQHF	TGCGCCAGCAGCCCGGACGGGGGTTATCAGCCCCAGCATTTT
.	TRBJ1-2	TRBV5-8	14	.	CASSPNGYNYGYTF	TGTGCCAGCAGCCCCAACGGGTACAACTATGGCTACACCTTC
.	TRBJ1-2	TRBV5-1	12	.	CASSLGGEGYTF	TGCGCCAGCAGCTTAGGGGGGGAAGGCTACACCTTC
.	TRBJ2-3	TRBV13	12	.	CASSLERDTQYF	TGTGCCAGCAGCTTAGAGAGGGATACGCAGTATTTT
.	TRBJ1-4	TRBV6-1	12	TRBD1	CASSPKQGRLFF	TGTGCCAGCAGCCCCAAACAGGGGCGACTGTTTTTT
.	TRBJ2-2	TRBV2	15	TRBD2	CASIGGGANTGELFF	TGTGCCAGCATTGGGGGAGGGGCGAACACCGGGGAGCTGTTTTTT
.	TRBJ1-4	TRBV7-2	15	.	CASSFFEESNEKLFF	TGTGCCAGCAGCTTTTTTGAGGAATCTAATGAAAAACTGTTTTTT
few	TRBJ1-5	TRBV19	14	.	CASSILSGNQPQHF	TGTGCCAGTAGTATCCTTTCGGGCAATCAGCCCCAGCATTTT
once	TRBJ1-6	TRBV12-5	12	.	CASGSDSLDLHF	TGTGCTAGTGGTTCGGACAGTTTGGACCTCCACTTT
.	TRBJ2-2	TRBV9	16	TRBD2	CASSVRLSGGAGELFF	TGTGCCAGCAGCGTGCGACTTAGCGGGGGCGCCGGGGAGCTGTTTTTT
.	TRBJ1-2	TRBV30	14	TRBD1	CAWSRDRGNYGYTF	TGTGCCTGGAGCCGGGACAGGGGGAACTATGGCTACACCTTC